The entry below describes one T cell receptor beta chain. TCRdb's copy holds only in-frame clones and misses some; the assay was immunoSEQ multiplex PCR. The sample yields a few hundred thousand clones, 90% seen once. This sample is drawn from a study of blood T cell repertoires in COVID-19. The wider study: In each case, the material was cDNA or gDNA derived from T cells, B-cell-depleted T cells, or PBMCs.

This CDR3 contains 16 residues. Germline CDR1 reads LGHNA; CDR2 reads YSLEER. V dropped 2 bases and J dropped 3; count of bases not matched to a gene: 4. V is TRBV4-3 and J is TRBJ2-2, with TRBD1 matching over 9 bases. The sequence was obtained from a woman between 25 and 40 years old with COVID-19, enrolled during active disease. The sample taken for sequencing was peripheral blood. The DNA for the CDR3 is TGCGCCAGCAGCCAACGGACAGGGGTCTACACCGGGGAGCTGTTTTTT. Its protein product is CASSQRTGVYTGELFF.